The entry below describes one T cell receptor (beta chain). Its antigen remains unknown. This sample stems from a study of Ad26.COV2.S vaccination and SARS-CoV-2 variants. The study's findings and limits: Considerable breadth of spike-specific CD8+ and CD4+ T cell responses has reportedly been documented following vaccination.

Described treatment: 15 to 20 received Ad26.COV2.S at low or high dose, single or two shots; several received placebo; per-sample allocation not given. The samples were gathered on day 63 after the first injection of vaccine or placebo. V was trimmed by 0 bases and J by 3 bases, leaving 15 bases between them. Germline values: CDR1 MGHRA, CDR2 YSYEKL. CDR3 length: 17 amino acids. Generated by immunoSEQ multiplex PCR, the TCRdb table keeps only in-frame clones and is missing some. There are a few hundred thousand clones in the sample; around nine tenths occur only once, and approximately 1.9% lies in the top ten.

Sequencing was performed on peripheral blood, taken in a trial of Ad26.COV2.S vaccine versus placebo. The chain links TRBV4-1 to TRBJ1-3; D not resolved. This TCR was sampled from a person aged 18-65 years who received the Ad26.COV2.S COVID-19 vaccine or a placebo. CDR3 sequence (DNA): TGCGCCAGCAGCCAAGATGGGATAGGGTGGGTTGGAAACACCATATATTTT. Its translation: CASSQDGIGWVGNTIYF.